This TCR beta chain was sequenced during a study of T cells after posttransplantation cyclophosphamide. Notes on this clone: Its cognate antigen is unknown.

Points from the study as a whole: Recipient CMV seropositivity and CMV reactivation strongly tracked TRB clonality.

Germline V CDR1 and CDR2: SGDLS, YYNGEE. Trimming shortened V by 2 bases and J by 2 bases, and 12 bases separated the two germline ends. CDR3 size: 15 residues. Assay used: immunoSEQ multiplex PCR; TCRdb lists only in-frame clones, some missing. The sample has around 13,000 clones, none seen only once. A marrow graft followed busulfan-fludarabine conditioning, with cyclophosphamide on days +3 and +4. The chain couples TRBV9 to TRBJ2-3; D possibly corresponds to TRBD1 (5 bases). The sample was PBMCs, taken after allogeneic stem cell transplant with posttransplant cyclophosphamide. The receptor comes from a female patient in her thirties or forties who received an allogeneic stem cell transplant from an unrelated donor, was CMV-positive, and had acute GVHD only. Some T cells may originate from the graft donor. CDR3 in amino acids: CASSVGVGPTDTQYF. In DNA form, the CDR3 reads TGTGCCAGCAGCGTTGGGGTGGGGCCCACAGATACGCAGTATTTT.